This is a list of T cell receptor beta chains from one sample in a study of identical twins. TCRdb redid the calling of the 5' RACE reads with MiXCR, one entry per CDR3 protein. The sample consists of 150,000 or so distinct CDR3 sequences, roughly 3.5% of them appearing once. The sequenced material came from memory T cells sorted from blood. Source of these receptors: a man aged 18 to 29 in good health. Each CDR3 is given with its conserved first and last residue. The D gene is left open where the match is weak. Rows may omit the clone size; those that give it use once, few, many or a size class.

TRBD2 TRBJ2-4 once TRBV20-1 TGCAGTGCTAGAGTGCTAGCGGGGATCCTAGCCAAAAACATTCAGTACTTC CSARVLAGILAKNIQYF
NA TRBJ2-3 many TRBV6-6 TGTGCCAGCAGTCGGTCTAGCGGCACAGATACGCAGTATTTT CASSRSSGTDTQYF
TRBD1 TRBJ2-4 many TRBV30 TGTGCCTGGACCTCGGGACAGGGCGAGGCCAAAAACATTCAGTACTTC CAWTSGQGEAKNIQYF
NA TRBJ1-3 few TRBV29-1 TGCAGCGTTGCCACAGCCTCTGGAAACACCATATATTTT CSVATASGNTIYF
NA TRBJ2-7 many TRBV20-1 TGCAGTGCTCCATGGGGACTCAACTCCTACGAGCAGTACTTC CSAPWGLNSYEQYF
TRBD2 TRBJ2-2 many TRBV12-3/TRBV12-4 TGTGCCAGCAGTCTCGGACTAGCGGGAGCGACTGGGGAGCTGTTTTTT CASSLGLAGATGELFF
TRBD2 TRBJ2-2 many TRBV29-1 TGCAGCGCCATCCTGGGAACTAGCGGGAGAAAAACCGGGGAGCTGTTTTTT CSAILGTSGRKTGELFF
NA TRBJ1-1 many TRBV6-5 TGTGCCAGCAGTTACTCTTTCAGGGGCCGGGGGAACACTGAAGCTTTCTTT CASSYSFRGRGNTEAFF
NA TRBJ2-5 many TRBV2 TGTGCCAGCAGGAGGGAAGGGGCCCAGTACTTC CASRREGAQYF
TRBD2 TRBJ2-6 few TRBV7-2 TGTGCCAGCAGCGTTAGCGGGAGTGGCTCTGGGGCCAACGTCCTGACTTTC CASSVSGSGSGANVLTF
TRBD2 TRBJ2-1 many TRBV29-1 TGCAGCGTTGTCATCGGGGGGGATTGGTCCCGCAATGAGCAGTTCTTC CSVVIGGDWSRNEQFF
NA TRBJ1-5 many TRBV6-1 TGTGCCACCCAAGCGGACGGCAATCAGCCCCAGCATTTT CATQADGNQPQHF
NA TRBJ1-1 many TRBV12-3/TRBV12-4 TGTGCCAGCAGCCCAGGAATTGAAGCTTTCTTT CASSPGIEAFF
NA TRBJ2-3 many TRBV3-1 TGTGCCAGCAGCCTCCGGGACCAGCAGGATACGCAGTATTTT CASSLRDQQDTQYF
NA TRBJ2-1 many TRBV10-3 TGTGCCATCAGTGTCAGTCGGACAGCGGACCAGTTCTTC CAISVSRTADQFF
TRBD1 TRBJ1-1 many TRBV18 TGTGCCAGCTCACCCCCGGGACAGGGCTTTCAAGCTTTCTTT CASSPPGQGFQAFF
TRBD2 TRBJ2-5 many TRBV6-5 TGTGCCAGCAGTACCCGACTAGCGGGGGAAGAGACCCAGTACTTC CASSTRLAGEETQYF
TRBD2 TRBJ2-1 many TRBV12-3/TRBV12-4 TGTGCCAGCAGACAGACTAGCGGCAACTACAATGAGCAGTTCTTC CASRQTSGNYNEQFF
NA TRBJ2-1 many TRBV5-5 TGTGCCAGCAGCACGACCACAGGGTCCAATGAGCAGTTCTTC CASSTTTGSNEQFF
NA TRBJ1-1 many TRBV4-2 TGTGCCAGCAGCCCAACTGAACATGAGGGGGATGCTTTCTTT CASSPTEHEGDAFF
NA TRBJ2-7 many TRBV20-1 TGCAGTGCTAGAGGAAGGGGGACGGGCCTTGGAGGGTTCTACGAGCAGTACTTC CSARGRGTGLGGFYEQYF
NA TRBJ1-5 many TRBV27 TGTGCCAGCAGATCTATGGGCTCAGGGAATCAGCCCCAGCATTTT CASRSMGSGNQPQHF
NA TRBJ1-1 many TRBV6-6 TGTGCCAGCAGCCTCGCGGGGAGCACTGAAGCTTTCTTT CASSLAGSTEAFF
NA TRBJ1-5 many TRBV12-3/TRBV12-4 TGTGCCAGCAGTTTCAGTGGTAGCAATCAGCCCCAGCATTTT CASSFSGSNQPQHF
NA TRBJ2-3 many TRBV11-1 TGTGCCAGCAGCTTTCGGCAGAGCACAGATACGCAGTATTTT CASSFRQSTDTQYF
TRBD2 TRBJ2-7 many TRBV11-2 TGTGCCAGCAGCACCGGGGGGGATGAGACTAGCGTCTACGAGCAGTACTTC CASSTGGDETSVYEQYF
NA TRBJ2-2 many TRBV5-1 TGCGCCAGCAGCTTGGGCCTCGGGGAGCTGTTTTTT CASSLGLGELFF
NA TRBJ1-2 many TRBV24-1 TGTGCCACCAGTGATTTTAGACAGAACTATGGCTACACCTTC CATSDFRQNYGYTF
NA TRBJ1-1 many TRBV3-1 TGTGCCAGCAGCCATTTACAGGGAAACACTGAAGCTTTCTTT CASSHLQGNTEAFF
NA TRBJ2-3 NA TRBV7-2 TGTGCCAGCAGCTACCGGCCGAGACCAGATACGCAGTATTTT CASSYRPRPDTQYF
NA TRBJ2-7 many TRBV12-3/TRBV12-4 TGTGCCAGCAGCCCCGGGACACTCTACGAGCAGTACTTC CASSPGTLYEQYF
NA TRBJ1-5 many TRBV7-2 TGTGCCAGCAGCCGGGACGGGCCTCGGCCCCAGCATTTT CASSRDGPRPQHF
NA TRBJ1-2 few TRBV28 TGTGCCAGCAGTTCCCACGGGACTATTAGAGAGGGCTATGGCTACACCTTC CASSSHGTIREGYGYTF
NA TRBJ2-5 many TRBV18 TGTGCCAGCTCACCACCCCCAACCCTCGGGACCCAGTACTTC CASSPPPTLGTQYF
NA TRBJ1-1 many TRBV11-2 TGTGCCAGCAGCCATACCGGACGGGTTGAAGCTTTCTTT CASSHTGRVEAFF
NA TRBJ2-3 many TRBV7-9 TGTGCCAGCAGCTTCGGCAGGGCTAGCACAGATACGCAGTATTTT CASSFGRASTDTQYF
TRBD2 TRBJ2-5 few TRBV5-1 TGCGCCAGCAGCTTGGATAGCGGGAGGACCCAGTACTTC CASSLDSGRTQYF
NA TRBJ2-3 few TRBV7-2 TGTGCCAGCAACCCTCGGGGCCGCACAGATACGCAGTATTTT CASNPRGRTDTQYF
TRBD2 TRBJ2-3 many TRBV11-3 TGTGCCAGCAGATTAAGCGGGACTAGCGGGAGAACAGATACGCAGTATTTT CASRLSGTSGRTDTQYF
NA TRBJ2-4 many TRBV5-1 TGCGCCAGCAGCTTGGTACCGGGGTCCCCCTCGTACTTC CASSLVPGSPSYF
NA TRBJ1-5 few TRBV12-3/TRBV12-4 TGTGCCAGCAGTTTAGGTGGGGGGCAGGGCAATCAGCCCCAGCATTTT CASSLGGGQGNQPQHF